The present TCR beta chain was sequenced within a study of Tregs in tolerant kidney transplant recipients. The nonmyeloablative bone marrow transplants came from related graft donors, with transient mixed chimerism. CD4+CD25+CD127- Tregs, CD4+CD25- non-Tregs, CD4 and CD8 cells were sorted. Study-level findings and limits: Biological reproducibility was not directly addressed, but technical replication error appeared minimal.

The method was immunoSEQ multiplex PCR; TCRdb's version includes in-frame clones alone and lacks a portion of them. The sample has 65,000 to 85,000 clones, 75% to 95% seen once. Points on this clone: Its specificity is unknown.

The material sequenced was CD4+ T cells from blood (PBMCs), taken 24 months after the transplant. The TCR was taken from a human patient who received a combined kidney and bone marrow transplant. Some T cells may originate from the graft donor.

CDR3 sequence (DNA): TGTGCCAGCAGCCTAGATAGCGGGAGAGGCACAGATACGCAGTATTTT. Translation: CASSLDSGRGTDTQYF. The rearrangement links TRBV7-3 to TRBJ2-3, with 9 bases fitting TRBD2. CDR3 length: 16 amino acids. Per the germline V gene, CDR1 is SGHTA and CDR2 is FQGTGA. Trimming took 5 bases from V and 1 from J; bases not matched to a gene: 7.